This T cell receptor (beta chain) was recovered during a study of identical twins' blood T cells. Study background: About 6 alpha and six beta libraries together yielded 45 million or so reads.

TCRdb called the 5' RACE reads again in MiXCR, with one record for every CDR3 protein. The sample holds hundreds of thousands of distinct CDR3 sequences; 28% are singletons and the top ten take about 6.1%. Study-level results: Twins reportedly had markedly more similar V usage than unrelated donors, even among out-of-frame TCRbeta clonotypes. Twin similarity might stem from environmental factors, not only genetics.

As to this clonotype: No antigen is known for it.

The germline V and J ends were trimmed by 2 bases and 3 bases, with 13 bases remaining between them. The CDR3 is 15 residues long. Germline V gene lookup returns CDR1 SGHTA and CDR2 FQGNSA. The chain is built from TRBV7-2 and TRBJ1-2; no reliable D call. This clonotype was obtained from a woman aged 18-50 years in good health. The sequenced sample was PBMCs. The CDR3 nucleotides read TGTGCCAGCAGCTTAATCCCCCGGACGGACTATGGCTACACCTTC. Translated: CASSLIPRTDYGYTF.